The rows below give T cell receptor beta chains drawn from one sample of a study of cytomegalovirus exposure and HLA in healthy donors. The table came from immunoSEQ multiplex PCR; TCRdb's copy has only in-frame clones and leaves some out. The table lists roughly 56,000 clones, about 88% of them singletons, with around 14% in the top ten. The specimen sequenced was PBMCs. The receptors were gathered from a woman aged 18-29 years in good health and CMV-seronegative. CDR3s include the opening cysteine and the closing phenylalanine or tryptophan. Fields, in order: D gene, J gene, clone size, V gene, CDR3 protein, CDR3 DNA. The D gene is left open where the match is weak. Size is omitted from some rows. Given values are once, few, many or a class for expanded clones.

>.|TRBJ1-6|.|TRBV2
CASSDRLSSPLHF
TGTGCCAGCAGTGACAGGTTAAGTTCACCCCTCCACTTT
>.|TRBJ1-2|.|TRBV10-3
CAISESGAMYGYTF
TGTGCCATCAGTGAGTCAGGGGCGATGTATGGCTACACCTTC
>TRBD1|TRBJ1-2|.|TRBV2
CASSDRDSPGNGYTF
TGTGCCAGCAGTGATAGGGACAGCCCAGGCAATGGCTACACCTTC
>.|TRBJ2-5|.|TRBV16
CASSRMTSQETQYF
TGTGCCAGCAGCCGCATGACTTCTCAAGAGACCCAGTACTTC
>.|TRBJ2-5|once|TRBV5-1
CASSFGAGETQYF
TGCGCCAGCAGCTTTGGAGCGGGAGAGACCCAGTACTTC
>.|TRBJ1-2|.|TRBV30
CAWSVSMNYGYTF
TGTGCCTGGAGTGTATCAATGAACTATGGCTACACCTTC
>.|TRBJ1-2|.|TRBV9
CASSVDPKRSNYGYTF
TGTGCCAGCAGCGTAGATCCAAAGCGCTCTAACTATGGCTACACCTTC
>TRBD2|TRBJ2-3|once|TRBV10-1
CASKQFVAGAPDTQYF
TGCGCCAGCAAGCAGTTCGTAGCGGGGGCTCCAGATACGCAGTATTTT
>TRBD1|TRBJ2-7|.|TRBV5-6
CASSLVRGIRYEQYF
TGTGCCAGCAGCTTGGTCAGGGGGATCCGCTACGAGCAGTACTTC
>TRBD1|TRBJ2-7|.|TRBV18
CASSPIPGQNDPEQYF
TGTGCCAGCTCACCGATCCCGGGACAGAATGATCCCGAGCAGTACTTC
>.|TRBJ1-5|.|TRBV6-1
CASSEISGWSNQPQHF
TGTGCCAGCAGTGAAATATCAGGGTGGAGCAATCAGCCCCAGCATTTT
>TRBD2|TRBJ2-3|.|TRBV6-5
CASSYAGTSGGDTQYF
TGTGCCAGCAGTTACGCCGGGACTAGCGGCGGAGATACGCAGTATTTT
>.|TRBJ2-1|.|TRBV28
CASSSLDQIRDEQFF
TGTGCCAGCAGTTCCTTGGACCAAATCAGGGATGAGCAGTTCTTC
>.|TRBJ1-4|once|TRBV5-1
CASSLVVNEKLFF
TGCGCCAGCAGCTTGGTCGTTAATGAAAAACTGTTTTTT
>TRBD1|TRBJ2-3|.|TRBV14
CASSQIGQGTDTQYF
TGTGCCAGCAGCCAAATCGGACAGGGCACAGATACGCAGTATTTT
>TRBD1|TRBJ1-5|few|TRBV5-8
CASSYGTGNSNQPQHF
TGTGCCAGCAGCTACGGGACAGGGAATAGCAATCAGCCCCAGCATTTT
>TRBD1|TRBJ1-1|.|TRBV2
CASSEDRAPGLYTEAFF
TGTGCCAGCAGTGAGGACAGGGCCCCCGGTTTGTACACTGAAGCTTTCTTT